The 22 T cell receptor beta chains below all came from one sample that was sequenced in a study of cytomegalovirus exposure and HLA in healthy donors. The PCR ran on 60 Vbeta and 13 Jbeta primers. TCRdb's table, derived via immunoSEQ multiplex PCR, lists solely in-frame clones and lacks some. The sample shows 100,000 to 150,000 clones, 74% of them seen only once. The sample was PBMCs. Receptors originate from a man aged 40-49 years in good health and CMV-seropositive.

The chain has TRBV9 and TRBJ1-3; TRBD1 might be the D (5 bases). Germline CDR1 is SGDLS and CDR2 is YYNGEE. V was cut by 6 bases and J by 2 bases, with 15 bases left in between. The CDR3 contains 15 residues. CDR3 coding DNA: TGTGCCAGCAACCCGAGCAAGGGGACTGGAAACACCATATATTTT. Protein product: CASNPSKGTGNTIYF.

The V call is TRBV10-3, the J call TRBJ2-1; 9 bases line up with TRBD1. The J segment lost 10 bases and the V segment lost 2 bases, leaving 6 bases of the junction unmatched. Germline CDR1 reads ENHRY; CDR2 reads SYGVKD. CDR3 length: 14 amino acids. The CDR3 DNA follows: TGTGCCATCAGTGAGAACAGGGGGCCCCGGGAGCAGTTCTTC. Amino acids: CAISENRGPREQFF.

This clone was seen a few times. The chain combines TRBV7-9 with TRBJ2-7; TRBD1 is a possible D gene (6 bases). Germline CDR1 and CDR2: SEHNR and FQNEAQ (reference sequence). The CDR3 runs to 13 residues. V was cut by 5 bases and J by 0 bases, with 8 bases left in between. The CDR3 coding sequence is TGTGCCAGCAGCACAGGGATCTCCTACGAGCAGTACTTC. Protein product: CASSTGISYEQYF. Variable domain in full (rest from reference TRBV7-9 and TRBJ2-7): DTGVSQNPRHKITKRGQNVTFRCDPISEHNRLYWYRQTLGQGPEFLTYFQNEAQLEKSRLLSDRFSAERPKGSFSTLEIQRTEQGDSAMYLCASSTGISYEQYFGPGTRLTVT.

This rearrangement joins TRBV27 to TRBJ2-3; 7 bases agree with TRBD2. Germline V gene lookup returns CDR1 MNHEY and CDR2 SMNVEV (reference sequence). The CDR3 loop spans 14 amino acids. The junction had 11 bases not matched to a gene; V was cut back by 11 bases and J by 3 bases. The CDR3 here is CAAGSGMGTDTQYF. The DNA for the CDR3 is TGTGCCGCGGGAAGCGGGATGGGGACAGATACGCAGTATTTT.

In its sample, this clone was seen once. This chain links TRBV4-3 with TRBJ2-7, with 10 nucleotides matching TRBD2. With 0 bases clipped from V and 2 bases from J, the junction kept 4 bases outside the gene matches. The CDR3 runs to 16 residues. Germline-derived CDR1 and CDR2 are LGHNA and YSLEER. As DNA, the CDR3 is TGCGCCAGCAGCCAAGACCAAGCGGGAGGGGCCTACGAGCAGTACTTC. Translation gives CASSQDQAGGAYEQYF.

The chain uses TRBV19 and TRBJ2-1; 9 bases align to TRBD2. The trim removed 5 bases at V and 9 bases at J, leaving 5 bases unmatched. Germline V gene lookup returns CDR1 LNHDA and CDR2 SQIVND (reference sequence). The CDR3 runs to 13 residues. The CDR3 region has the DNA TGTGCCAGTAGTCCCGGCGGGGGGGCTGAGCAGTTCTTC. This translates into CASSPGGGAEQFF.

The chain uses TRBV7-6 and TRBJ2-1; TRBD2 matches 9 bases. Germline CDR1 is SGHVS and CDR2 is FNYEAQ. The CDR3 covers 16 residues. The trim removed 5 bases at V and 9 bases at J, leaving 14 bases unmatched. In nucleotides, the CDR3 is TGTGCCAGCAGCCCACTACCCGGGACTAGCAAGGGTGAGCAGTTCTTC. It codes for CASSPLPGTSKGEQFF.

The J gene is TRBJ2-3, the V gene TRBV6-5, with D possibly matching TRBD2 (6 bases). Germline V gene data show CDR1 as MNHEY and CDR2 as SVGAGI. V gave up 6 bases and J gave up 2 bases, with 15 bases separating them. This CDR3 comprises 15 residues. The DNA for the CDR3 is TGTGCCAGCAGCCAAAACGGACTACTCACAGATACGCAGTATTTT. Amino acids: CASSQNGLLTDTQYF.

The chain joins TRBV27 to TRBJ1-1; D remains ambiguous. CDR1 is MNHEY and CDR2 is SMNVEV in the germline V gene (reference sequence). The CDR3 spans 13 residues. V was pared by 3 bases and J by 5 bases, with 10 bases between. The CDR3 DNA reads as TGTGCCAGCAGTTTTGTTCTTGAGACTGAAGCTTTCTTT. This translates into CASSFVLETEAFF.

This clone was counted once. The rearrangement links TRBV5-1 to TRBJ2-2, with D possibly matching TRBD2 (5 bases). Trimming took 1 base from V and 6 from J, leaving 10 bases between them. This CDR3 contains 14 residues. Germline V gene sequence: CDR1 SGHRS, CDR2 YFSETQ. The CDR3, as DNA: TGCGCCAGCAGCTTGCAGGTCGGGGCCGGGGAGCTGTTTTTT. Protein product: CASSLQVGAGELFF.

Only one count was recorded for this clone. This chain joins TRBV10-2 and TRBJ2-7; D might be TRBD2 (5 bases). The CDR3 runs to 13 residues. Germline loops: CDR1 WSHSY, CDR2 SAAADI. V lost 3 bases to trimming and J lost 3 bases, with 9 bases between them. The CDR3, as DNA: TGCGCCAGCAGTGACGGAGGCAACTACGAGCAGTACTTC. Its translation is CASSDGGNYEQYF.

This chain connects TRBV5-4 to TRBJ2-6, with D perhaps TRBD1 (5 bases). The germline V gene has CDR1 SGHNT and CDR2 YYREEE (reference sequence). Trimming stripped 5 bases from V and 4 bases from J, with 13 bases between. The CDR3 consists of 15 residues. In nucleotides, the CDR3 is TGTGCCAGCAGTAGAGGACAAAGGGGGGCCAACGTCCTGACTTTC. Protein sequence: CASSRGQRGANVLTF.

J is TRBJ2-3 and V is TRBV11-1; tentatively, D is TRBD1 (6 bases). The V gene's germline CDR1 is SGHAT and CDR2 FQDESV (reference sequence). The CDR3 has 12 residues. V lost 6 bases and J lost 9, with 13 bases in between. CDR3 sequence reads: CASRGASGTQYF. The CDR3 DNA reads TGTGCCAGCAGGGGGGCCTCGGGAACGCAGTATTTT.

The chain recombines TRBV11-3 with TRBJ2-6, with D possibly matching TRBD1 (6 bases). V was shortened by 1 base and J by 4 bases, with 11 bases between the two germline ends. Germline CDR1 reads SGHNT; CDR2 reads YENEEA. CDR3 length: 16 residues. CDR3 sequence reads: CASSLGTGSGANVLTF. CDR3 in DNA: TGTGCCAGCAGCTTAGGTACAGGGTCGGGGGCCAACGTCCTGACTTTC.

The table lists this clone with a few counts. The DNA for the CDR3 is TGTGCCAGCAGCTCAGGGAGGGAGACCTACGAGCAGTACTTC. This sequence encodes CASSSGRETYEQYF. This chain joins TRBV9 and TRBJ2-7; 7 bases are a match to TRBD2. This CDR3 contains 14 residues. Unmatched junction bases numbered 6, after V lost 4 bases and J lost 2 bases. Germline CDR1 is SGDLS and CDR2 is YYNGEE.

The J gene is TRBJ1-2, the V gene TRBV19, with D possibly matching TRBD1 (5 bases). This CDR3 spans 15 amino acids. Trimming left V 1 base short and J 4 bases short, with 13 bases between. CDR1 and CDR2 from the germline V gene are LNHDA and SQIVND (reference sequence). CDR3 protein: CASSIGGGQGYGYTF. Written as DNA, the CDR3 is TGTGCCAGTAGTATAGGCGGTGGGCAGGGCTATGGCTACACCTTC.

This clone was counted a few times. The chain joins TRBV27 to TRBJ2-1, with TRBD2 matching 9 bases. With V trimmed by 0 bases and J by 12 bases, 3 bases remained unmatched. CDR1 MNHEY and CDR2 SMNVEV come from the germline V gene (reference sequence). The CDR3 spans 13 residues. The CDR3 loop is CASSLSAGGRQFF. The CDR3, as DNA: TGTGCCAGCAGTTTATCGGCGGGAGGGAGGCAGTTCTTC.

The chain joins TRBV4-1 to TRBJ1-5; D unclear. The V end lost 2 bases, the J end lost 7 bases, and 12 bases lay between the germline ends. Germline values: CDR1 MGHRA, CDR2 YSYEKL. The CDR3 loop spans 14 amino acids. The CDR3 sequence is CASSQNSGGQPQHF. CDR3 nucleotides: TGCGCCAGCAGCCAAAACAGCGGAGGACAGCCCCAGCATTTT.

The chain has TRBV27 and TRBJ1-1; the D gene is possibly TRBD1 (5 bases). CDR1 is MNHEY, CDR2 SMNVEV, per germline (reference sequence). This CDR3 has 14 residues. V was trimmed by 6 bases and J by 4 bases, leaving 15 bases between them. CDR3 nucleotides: TGTGCCAGCAGCTCCCCAACCCAGGGCACTGAAGCTTTCTTT. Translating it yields CASSSPTQGTEAFF.

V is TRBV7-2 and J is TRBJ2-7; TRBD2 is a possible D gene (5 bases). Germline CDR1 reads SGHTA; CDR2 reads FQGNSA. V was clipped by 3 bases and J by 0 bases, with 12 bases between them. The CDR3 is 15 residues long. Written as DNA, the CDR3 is TGTGCCAGCAGCTTCCGGACTTCATCCTCCTACGAGCAGTACTTC. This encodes CASSFRTSSSYEQYF. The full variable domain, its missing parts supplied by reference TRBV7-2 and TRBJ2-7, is GAGVSQSPSNKVTEKGKDVELRCDPISGHTALYWYRQSLGQGLEFLIYFQGNSAPDKSGLPSDRFSAERTGGSVSTLTIQRTQQEDSAVYLCASSFRTSSSYEQYFGPGTRLTVT.

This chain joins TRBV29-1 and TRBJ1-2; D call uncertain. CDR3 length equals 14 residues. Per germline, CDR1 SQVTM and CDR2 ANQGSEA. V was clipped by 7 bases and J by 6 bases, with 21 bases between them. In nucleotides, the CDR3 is TGCAGCGCCGAGGGCCCTCGGCTCGGGGATGGCTACACCTTC. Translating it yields CSAEGPRLGDGYTF.

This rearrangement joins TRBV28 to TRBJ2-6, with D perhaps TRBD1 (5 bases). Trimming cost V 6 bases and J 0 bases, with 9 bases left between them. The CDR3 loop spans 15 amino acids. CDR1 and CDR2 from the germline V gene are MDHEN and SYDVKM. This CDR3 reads CASSDSDSGANVLTF. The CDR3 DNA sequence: TGTGCCAGCAGCGACAGCGACTCTGGGGCCAACGTCCTGACTTTC.